This TCR beta chain was retrieved from a study of T cell responses to AZD1222 COVID-19 vaccine. Study-wide findings and caveats: No repertoire was sampled before or during the peak T cell response, only after it. Most donors were white British, females outnumbered males, and clonal diversity was possibly underestimated.

Regarding this clone: Its antigen is not known.

The V segment lost 2 bases and the J segment 4 bases; nucleotides outside the gene matches: 8. This CDR3 is built from 18 residues. CDR1 is MDHEN, CDR2 SYDVKM, per germline. Some clones are missing from TCRdb's copy, which holds only in-frame ones; the method was immunoSEQ multiplex PCR. The sample has roughly 120,000 clones; 80% to 90% are singletons. The clonotype originates from an adult in good health. V gene TRBV28 combines with J gene TRBJ1-4; 12 positions match TRBD1. The sample in question was peripheral blood, obtained on day 0 of AZD1222 vaccination. The CDR3 is CASSLQRDRGLNNEKLFF. CDR3 sequence (DNA): TGTGCCAGCAGTTTACAGAGGGACAGGGGGCTGAATAATGAAAAACTGTTTTTT.